Detailed here is one T cell receptor beta chain. What it recognizes is unknown. The CDR3 length is 15 residues. The germline V gene encodes CDR1 MNHEY and CDR2 SMNVEV (reference sequence). V was pared by 5 bases and J by 5 bases, with 18 bases between. Using its own MiXCR run on the 5' RACE reads, TCRdb lists one record per CDR3 protein. The sample has tens of thousands of distinct CDR3 sequences, roughly 33% seen once. The study's findings and limits: Tumor-infiltrating Treg TCR alpha and beta sequences overlapped most with tumor naive CD4+ T cells, then blood naive.

Material for sequencing was tumor-infiltrating naive CD4+ T cells sorted from the breast tumor. Indicated subset: naive CD4+ T cells, CD4+CD45RA+CD25-. The sequence derives from a female donor with breast cancer. The genes are TRBV27 and TRBJ1-1; perhaps TRBD1 as D (6 bases). The CDR3 nucleotides are TGTGCCAGCAGTAGCCGTCGGGGGGCAAAGACTGAAGCTTTCTTT. As protein: CASSSRRGAKTEAFF.